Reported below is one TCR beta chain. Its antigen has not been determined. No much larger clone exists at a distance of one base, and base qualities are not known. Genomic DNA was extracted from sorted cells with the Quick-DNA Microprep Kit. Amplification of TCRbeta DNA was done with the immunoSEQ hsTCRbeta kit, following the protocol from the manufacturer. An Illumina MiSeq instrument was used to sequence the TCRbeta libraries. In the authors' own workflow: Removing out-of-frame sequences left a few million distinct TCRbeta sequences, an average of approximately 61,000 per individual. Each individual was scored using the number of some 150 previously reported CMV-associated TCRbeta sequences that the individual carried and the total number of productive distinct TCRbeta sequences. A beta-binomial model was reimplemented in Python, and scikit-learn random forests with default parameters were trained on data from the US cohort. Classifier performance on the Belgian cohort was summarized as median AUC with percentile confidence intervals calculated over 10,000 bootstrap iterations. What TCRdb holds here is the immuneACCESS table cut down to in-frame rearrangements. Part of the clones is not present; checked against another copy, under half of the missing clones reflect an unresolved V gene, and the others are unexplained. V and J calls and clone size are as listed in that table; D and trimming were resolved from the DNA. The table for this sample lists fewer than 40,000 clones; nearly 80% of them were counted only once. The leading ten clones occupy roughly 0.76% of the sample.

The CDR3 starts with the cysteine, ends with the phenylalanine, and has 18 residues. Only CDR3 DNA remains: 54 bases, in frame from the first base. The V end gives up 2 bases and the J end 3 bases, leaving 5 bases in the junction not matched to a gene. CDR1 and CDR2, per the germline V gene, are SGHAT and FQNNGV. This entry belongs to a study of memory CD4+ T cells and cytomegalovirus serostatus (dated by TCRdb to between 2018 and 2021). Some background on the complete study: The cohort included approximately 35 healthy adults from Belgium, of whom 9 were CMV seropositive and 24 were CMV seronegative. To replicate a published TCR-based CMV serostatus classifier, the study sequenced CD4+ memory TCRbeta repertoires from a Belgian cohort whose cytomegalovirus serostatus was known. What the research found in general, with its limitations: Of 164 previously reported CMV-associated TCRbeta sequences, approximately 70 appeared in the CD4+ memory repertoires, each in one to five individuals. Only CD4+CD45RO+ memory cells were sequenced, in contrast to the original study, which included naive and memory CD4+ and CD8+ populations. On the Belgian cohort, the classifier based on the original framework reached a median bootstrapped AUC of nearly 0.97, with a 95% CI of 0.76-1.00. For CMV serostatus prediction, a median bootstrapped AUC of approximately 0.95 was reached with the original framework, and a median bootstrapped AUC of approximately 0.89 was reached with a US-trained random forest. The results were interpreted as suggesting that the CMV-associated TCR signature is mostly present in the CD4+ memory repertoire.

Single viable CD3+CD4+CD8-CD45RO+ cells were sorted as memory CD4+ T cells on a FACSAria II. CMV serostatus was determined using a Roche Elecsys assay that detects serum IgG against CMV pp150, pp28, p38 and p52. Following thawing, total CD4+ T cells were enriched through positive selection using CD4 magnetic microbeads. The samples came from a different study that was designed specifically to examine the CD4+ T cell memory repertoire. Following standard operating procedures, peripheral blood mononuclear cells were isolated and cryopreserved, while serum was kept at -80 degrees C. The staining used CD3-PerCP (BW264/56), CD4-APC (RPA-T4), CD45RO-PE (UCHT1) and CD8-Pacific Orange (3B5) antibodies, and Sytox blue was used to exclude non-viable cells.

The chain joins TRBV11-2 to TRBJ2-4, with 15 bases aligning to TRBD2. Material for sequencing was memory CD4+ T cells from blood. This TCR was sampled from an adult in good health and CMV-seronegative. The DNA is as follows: TGTGCCAGCAGCTTAAGGACTAGCGGGGGGGCTGACAAAAACATTCAGTACTTC. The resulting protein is CASSLRTSGGADKNIQYF.